The 12 T cell receptor beta chains given below trace back to one sample, sequenced in a study of vaccination and CD4 T cells after COVID-19. The Oncomine TCR Beta short-read assay sequenced DNA from cultured CD4+ T cells. TCRdb used MiXCR to reprocess the PCR reads, holding one entry per CDR3 protein. The sample consists of approximately 20,000 distinct CDR3 sequences, about 45% of them appearing once. Indicated treatment: approximately 9-day PBMC culture with coronavirus spike peptide pools or control peptides (ViraFEST assay). These TCRs' antigens remain unknown. Sequencing was done on a sample of CD4+ T cells from blood, cultured in vitro. The receptors derive from a human donor who had recovered from COVID-19.

The rearrangement uses TRBV20-1 and TRBJ2-7; 13 bases fit TRBD2. The V gene's germline CDR1 is DFQATT and CDR2 SNEGSKA (reference sequence). The CDR3 is made up of 15 amino acids. V trimming: 5 bases; J trimming: 0 bases; junction bases outside the gene matches: 4. The CDR3: CSAYGTSGASYEQYF. The CDR3 DNA follows: TGCAGTGCTTATGGGACTAGCGGGGCCTCCTACGAGCAGTACTTC.

The chain has TRBV19 and TRBJ2-7; 9 bases are a match to TRBD1. The CDR3 has 15 residues. Germline V gene lookup returns CDR1 LNHDA and CDR2 SQIVND (reference sequence). The J segment lost 4 bases and the V segment lost 6 bases, leaving 10 bases of the junction unmatched. Here the CDR3 reads CASRARDREWYEQYF. The CDR3 DNA reads TGTGCCAGTAGGGCCCGGGACAGGGAGTGGTACGAGCAGTACTTC.

The chain links TRBV28 to TRBJ2-4; 7 bases line up with TRBD1. Germline loops: CDR1 MDHEN, CDR2 SYDVKM. The ends lost 5 bases at V and 9 bases at J; junction bases unmatched: 13. This CDR3 has 15 amino acids. As DNA, the CDR3 is TGTGCCAGCAGTACACCCCTTGGACAGGTCGCCATTCAGTACTTC. This sequence encodes CASSTPLGQVAIQYF.

The genes are TRBV30 and TRBJ1-5, with a tentative D call TRBD1 (6 bases). The CDR3 contains 16 residues. The germline V gene has CDR1 GTSNPN and CDR2 SVGIG (reference sequence). V lost 0 bases, J lost 1 base, and 13 bases lay in between. The CDR3 nucleotides read TGTGCCTGGAGTGTATTGGGGCAGGGGAGCAATCAGCCCCAGCATTTT. Translating gives CAWSVLGQGSNQPQHF.

The chain combines TRBV6-1 with TRBJ2-7, with 12 positions matching TRBD1. Looked up from germline, CDR1 is MNHNS and CDR2 is SASEGT. V gave up 4 bases and J gave up 6 bases; unmatched junction bases: 7. This CDR3 spans 15 amino acids. The CDR3 DNA follows: TGTGCCAGCAGTGGACCCGGGACAGGGGGCACCGAGCAGTACTTC. Protein sequence: CASSGPGTGGTEQYF.

V gene TRBV6-1 combines with J gene TRBJ2-3, with a weak D call TRBD1 (6 bases). Trimming removed 6 bases at V and 6 bases at J, with 16 bases between. In germline, CDR1 is MNHNS, CDR2 SASEGT. The CDR3 extends over 14 amino acids. CDR3 DNA: TGTGCCAGCAGCATAACAGGGTTAAGGGATACGCAGTATTTT. Its translation is CASSITGLRDTQYF.

V is TRBV6-2 or TRBV6-3 and J is TRBJ2-5, with 10 bases matching TRBD2. Germline CDR1 reads MNHEY; CDR2 reads SVGEGT. The CDR3 is 16 residues long. V shed 6 bases and J 4 bases; nucleotides not matched to a gene: 11. The CDR3 loop reads CASRTRASGGGETQYF. The CDR3 coding sequence is TGTGCCAGCAGGACTCGGGCTAGCGGGGGTGGAGAGACCCAGTACTTC.

The genes are TRBV5-1 and TRBJ2-7; 10 bases align to TRBD2. This CDR3 comprises 15 residues. V shed 3 bases, J shed 3 bases, and the junction held 6 bases outside the gene matches. Looked up from germline, CDR1 is SGHRS and CDR2 is YFSETQ. The CDR3 region has the DNA TGCGCCAGCAGCTACTCCGGGACTAGCGACTACGAGCAGTACTTC. It translates to CASSYSGTSDYEQYF.

The rearrangement joins TRBV20-1 to TRBJ2-7; perhaps TRBD2 as D (6 bases). The V end was cut by 1 base, the J end by 6 bases, with 10 bases between. Germline V gene lookup returns CDR1 DFQATT and CDR2 SNEGSKA (reference sequence). This CDR3 is 12 amino acids long. CDR3 bases: TGCAGTGCTAGAGCCGGGGGAGCCGAGCAGTACTTC. It specifies CSARAGGAEQYF.

The rearrangement joins TRBV20-1 to TRBJ2-1; TRBD1 matches 8 bases. The V segment lost 1 base and the J segment 0 bases; nucleotides outside the gene matches: 5. This CDR3 region has 16 residues. Germline V CDR1 and CDR2: DFQATT, SNEGSKA (reference sequence). Here the CDR3 reads CSARGTGKTSYNEQFF. In nucleotides, the CDR3 is TGCAGTGCTAGAGGGACAGGGAAGACCTCCTACAATGAGCAGTTCTTC.

The CDR3 bases are TGCGCCAGCAGTGAGACTAGCCCAGGTAACAATGAGCAGTTCTTC. Residues: CASSETSPGNNEQFF. V is TRBV10-1 and J is TRBJ2-1; maybe TRBD2 (6 bases). Germline-derived CDR1 and CDR2 are WNHNN and SYGVQD (reference sequence). The CDR3 sequence is 15 residues long. The V gene lost 2 bases and the J gene lost 5 bases, with 13 bases spanning the gap.

This clonotype was counted a few times. V usage is TRBV7-9 and J usage is TRBJ1-5; no definite D call. The germline gives CDR1 SEHNR, CDR2 FQNEAQ (reference sequence). The CDR3 is 14 amino acids. V lost 5 bases and J 0 bases, leaving 8 bases between the germline ends. The CDR3 region is CASSQSNSNQPQHF. The CDR3 region has the DNA TGTGCCAGCAGCCAATCCAATAGCAATCAGCCCCAGCATTTT.